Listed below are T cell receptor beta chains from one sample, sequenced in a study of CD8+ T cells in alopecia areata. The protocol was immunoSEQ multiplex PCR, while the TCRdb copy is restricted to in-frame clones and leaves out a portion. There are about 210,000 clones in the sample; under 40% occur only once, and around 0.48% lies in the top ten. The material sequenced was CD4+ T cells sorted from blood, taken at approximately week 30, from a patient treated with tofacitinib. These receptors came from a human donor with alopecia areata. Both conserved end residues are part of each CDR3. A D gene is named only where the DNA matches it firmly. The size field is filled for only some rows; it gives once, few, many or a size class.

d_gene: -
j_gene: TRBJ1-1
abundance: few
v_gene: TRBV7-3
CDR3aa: CASRRQVDTEAFF
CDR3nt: TGTGCCAGCAGGCGTCAGGTCGACACTGAAGCTTTCTTT

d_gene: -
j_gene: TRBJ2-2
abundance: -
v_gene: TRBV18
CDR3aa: CASSPLGVEYTGELFF
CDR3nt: TGTGCCAGCTCACCACTCGGCGTCGAATACACCGGGGAGCTGTTTTTT

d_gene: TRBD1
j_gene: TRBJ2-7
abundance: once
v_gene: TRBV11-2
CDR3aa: CASSPIQGVGPYEQYF
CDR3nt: TGTGCCAGCAGCCCTATACAGGGGGTCGGGCCCTACGAGCAGTACTTC

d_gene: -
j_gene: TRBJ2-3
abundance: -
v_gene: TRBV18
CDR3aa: CASSPRIAIGSTDTQYF
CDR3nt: TGTGCCAGCTCACCTCGGATCGCGATCGGGAGCACAGATACGCAGTATTTT

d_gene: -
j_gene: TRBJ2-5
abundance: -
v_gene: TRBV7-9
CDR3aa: CASSLQVEETQYF
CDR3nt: TGTGCCAGCAGCTTACAGGTCGAAGAGACCCAGTACTTC

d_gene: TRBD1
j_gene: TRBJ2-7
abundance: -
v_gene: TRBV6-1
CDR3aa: CASSQQGQHEQYF
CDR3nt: TGTGCCAGCAGTCAACAGGGGCAACACGAGCAGTACTTC

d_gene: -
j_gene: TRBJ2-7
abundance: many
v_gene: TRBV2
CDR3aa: CASSDLFYEQYF
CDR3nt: TGTGCCAGCAGTGACCTTTTCTACGAGCAGTACTTC

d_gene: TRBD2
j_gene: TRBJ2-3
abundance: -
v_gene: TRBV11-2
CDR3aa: CASSFSGKFTDTQYF
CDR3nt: TGTGCCAGCAGCTTTAGCGGGAAATTCACAGATACGCAGTATTTT

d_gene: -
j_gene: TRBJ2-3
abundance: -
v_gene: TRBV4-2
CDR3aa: CASSLTGTDTQYF
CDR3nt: TGTGCCAGCAGCCTTACTGGGACAGATACGCAGTATTTT

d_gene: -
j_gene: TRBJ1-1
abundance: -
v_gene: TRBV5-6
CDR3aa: CASSLGTEAFF
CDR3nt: TGTGCCAGCAGCTTGGGCACTGAAGCTTTCTTT

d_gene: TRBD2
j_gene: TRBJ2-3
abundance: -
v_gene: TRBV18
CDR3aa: CASSSSGSTDTQYF
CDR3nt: TGTGCCAGCTCATCTAGCGGATCCACAGATACGCAGTATTTT

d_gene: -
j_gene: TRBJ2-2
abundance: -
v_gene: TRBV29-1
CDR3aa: CSGGTLNTGELFF
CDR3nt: TGCAGCGGAGGGACATTGAACACCGGGGAGCTGTTTTTT

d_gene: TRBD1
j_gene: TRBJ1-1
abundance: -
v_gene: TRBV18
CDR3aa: CASSPDRRDTEAFF
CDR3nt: TGTGCCAGCTCTCCGGACAGGCGGGATACTGAAGCTTTCTTT

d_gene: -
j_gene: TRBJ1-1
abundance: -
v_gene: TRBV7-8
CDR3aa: CASSPANLGNTEAFF
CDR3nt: TGTGCCAGCAGTCCGGCCAACTTAGGGAACACTGAAGCTTTCTTT

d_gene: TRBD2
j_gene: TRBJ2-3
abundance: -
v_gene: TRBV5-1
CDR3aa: CASTRTSGTDTQYF
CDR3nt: TGCGCCAGCACCAGGACTAGCGGCACAGATACGCAGTATTTT

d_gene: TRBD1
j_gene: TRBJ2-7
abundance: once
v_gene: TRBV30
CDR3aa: CAWSVPGQGSARSYEQYF
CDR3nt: TGTGCCTGGAGTGTCCCGGGACAGGGTTCGGCTCGCTCCTACGAGCAGTACTTC

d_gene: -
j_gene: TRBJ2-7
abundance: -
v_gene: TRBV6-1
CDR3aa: CATGRAGNYEQYF
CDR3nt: TGTGCCACGGGGCGGGCAGGGAACTACGAGCAGTACTTC

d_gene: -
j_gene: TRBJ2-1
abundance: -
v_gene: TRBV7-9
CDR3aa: CASSLGANNEQFF
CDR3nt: TGTGCCAGCAGCTTAGGTGCGAATAATGAGCAGTTCTTC

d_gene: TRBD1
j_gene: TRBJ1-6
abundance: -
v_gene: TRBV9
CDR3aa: CASTPGTGENSPLHF
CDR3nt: TGTGCCAGTACTCCCGGGACAGGCGAAAATTCACCCCTCCACTTT

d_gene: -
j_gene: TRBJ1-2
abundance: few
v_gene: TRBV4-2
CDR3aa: CASSQEQGKSYGYTF
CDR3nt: TGTGCCAGCAGCCAGGAGCAGGGGAAATCCTATGGCTACACCTTC

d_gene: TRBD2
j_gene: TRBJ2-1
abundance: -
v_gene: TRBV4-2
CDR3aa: CASSQEGGGASYNEQFF
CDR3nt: TGTGCCAGCAGCCAAGAAGGCGGGGGGGCATCCTACAATGAGCAGTTCTTC

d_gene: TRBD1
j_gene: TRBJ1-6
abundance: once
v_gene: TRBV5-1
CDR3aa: CASQLSGGSFNSPLHF
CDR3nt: TGCGCCAGCCAACTATCAGGGGGTTCGTTTAATTCACCCCTCCACTTT

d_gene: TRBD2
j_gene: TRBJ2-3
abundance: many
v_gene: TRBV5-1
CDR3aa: CASSLTSGSDTQYF
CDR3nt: TGCGCCAGCAGCTTGACTAGCGGGTCAGATACGCAGTATTTT

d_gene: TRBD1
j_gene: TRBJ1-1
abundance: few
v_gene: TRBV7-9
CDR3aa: CASILWTGGLYTEAFF
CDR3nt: TGTGCCAGCATCCTCTGGACAGGGGGCCTGTACACTGAAGCTTTCTTT

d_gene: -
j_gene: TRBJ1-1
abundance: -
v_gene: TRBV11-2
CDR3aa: CASSSINTEAFF
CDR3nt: TGTGCCAGCAGCTCCATTAACACTGAAGCTTTCTTT

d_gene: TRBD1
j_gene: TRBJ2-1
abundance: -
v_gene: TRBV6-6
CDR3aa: CASSGDSSYNEQFF
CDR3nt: TGTGCCAGCAGTGGGGACAGCTCCTACAATGAGCAGTTCTTC

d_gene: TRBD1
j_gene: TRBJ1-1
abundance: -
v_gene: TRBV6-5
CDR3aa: CASSGTAAEAFF
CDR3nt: TGTGCCAGCAGTGGGACAGCAGCAGAAGCTTTCTTT

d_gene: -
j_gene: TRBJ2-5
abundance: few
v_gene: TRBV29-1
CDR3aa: CSVATRGQETQYF
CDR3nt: TGCAGCGTAGCAACTAGAGGGCAAGAGACCCAGTACTTC

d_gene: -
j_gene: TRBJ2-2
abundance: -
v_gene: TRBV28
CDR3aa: CASSLGTGELFF
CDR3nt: TGTGCCAGCAGCTTGGGCACCGGGGAGCTGTTTTTT

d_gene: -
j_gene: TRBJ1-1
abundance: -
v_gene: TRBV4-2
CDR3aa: CASSQDPRGPVNTEAFF
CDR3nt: TGTGCCAGCAGCCAAGATCCCCGGGGACCAGTGAACACTGAAGCTTTCTTT

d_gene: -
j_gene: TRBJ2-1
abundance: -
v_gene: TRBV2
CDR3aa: CASLRGGAGNEQFF
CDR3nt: TGTGCCAGCCTCAGAGGGGGGGCGGGCAATGAGCAGTTCTTC

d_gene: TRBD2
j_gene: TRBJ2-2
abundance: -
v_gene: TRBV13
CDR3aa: CASSYTSGRRTGELFF
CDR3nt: TGTGCCAGCAGCTATACTAGCGGGAGGCGCACCGGGGAGCTGTTTTTT

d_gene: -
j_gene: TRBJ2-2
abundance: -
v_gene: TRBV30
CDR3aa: CAWSAQGSGELFF
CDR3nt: TGTGCCTGGAGTGCTCAGGGGTCCGGGGAGCTGTTTTTT

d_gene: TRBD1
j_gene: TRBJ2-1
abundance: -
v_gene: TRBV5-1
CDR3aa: CASSQDPGRTGLNEQFF
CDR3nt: TGCGCCAGCAGCCAAGACCCCGGTAGGACAGGGCTAAATGAGCAGTTCTTC

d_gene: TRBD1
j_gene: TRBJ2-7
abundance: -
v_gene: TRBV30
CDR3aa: CAWSRDRVHEQYF
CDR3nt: TGTGCCTGGAGTAGGGACAGGGTCCACGAGCAGTACTTC

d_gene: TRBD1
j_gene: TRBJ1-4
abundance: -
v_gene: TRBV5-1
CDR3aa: CASSLQGTGEKLFF
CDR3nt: TGCGCCAGCAGCTTACAGGGGACGGGTGAAAAACTGTTTTTT

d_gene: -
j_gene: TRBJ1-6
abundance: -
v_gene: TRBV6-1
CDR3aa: CASSEDIRPLHF
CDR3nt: TGTGCCAGCAGTGAAGACATTCGGCCCCTCCACTTT

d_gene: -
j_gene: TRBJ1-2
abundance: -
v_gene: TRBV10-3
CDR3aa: CAISEPGSPERYGYTF
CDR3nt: TGTGCCATCAGTGAGCCGGGATCCCCGGAGCGCTATGGCTACACCTTC

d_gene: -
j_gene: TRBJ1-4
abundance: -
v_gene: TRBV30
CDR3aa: CAWSGQTGTNEKLFF
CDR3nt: TGTGCCTGGAGTGGACAGACCGGAACTAATGAAAAACTGTTTTTT

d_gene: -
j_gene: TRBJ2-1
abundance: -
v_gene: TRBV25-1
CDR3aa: CASSESMRQFF
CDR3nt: TGTGCCAGCAGTGAATCGATGCGGCAGTTCTTC

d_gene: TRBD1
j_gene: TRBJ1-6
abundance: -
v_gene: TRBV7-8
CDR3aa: CASSLGGQGSSPLHF
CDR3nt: TGTGCCAGCAGCTTAGGAGGACAGGGGAGTTCACCCCTCCACTTT

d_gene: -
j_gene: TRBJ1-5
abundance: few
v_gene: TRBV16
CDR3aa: CASSQNRGEQPQHF
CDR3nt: TGTGCCAGCAGCCAAAATAGGGGGGAACAGCCCCAGCATTTT

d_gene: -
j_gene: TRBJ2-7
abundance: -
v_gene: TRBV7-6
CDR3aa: CASSSDTYEQYF
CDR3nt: TGTGCCAGCAGCTCTGATACCTACGAGCAGTACTTC

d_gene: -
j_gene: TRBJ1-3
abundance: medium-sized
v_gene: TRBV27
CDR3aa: CASKVSQWTPDTIYF
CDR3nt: TGTGCCAGCAAGGTTTCACAGTGGACACCGGACACCATATATTTT

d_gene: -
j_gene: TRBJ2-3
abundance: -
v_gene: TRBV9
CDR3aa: CASSTRGDFSTDTQYF
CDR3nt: TGTGCCAGCAGCACAAGGGGGGACTTCAGCACAGATACGCAGTATTTT

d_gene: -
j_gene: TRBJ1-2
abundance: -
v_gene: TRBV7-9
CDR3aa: CASSPGTPGYTF
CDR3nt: TGTGCCAGCAGCCCTGGGACCCCAGGCTACACCTTC

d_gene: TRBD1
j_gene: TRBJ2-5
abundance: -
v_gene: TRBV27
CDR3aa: CASSPRQGPQETQYF
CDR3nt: TGTGCCAGCAGTCCCCGACAGGGGCCCCAAGAGACCCAGTACTTC

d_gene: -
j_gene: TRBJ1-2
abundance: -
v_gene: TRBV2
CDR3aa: CASRAGNYGYTF
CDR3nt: TGTGCCAGCAGGGCAGGAAACTATGGCTACACCTTC

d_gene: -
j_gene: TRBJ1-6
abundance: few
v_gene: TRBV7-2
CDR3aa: CASSRDNYSPLHF
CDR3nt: TGTGCCAGCAGCCGGGACAATTATTCACCCCTCCACTTT